The next 14 T cell receptor beta chains were all read from a single sample in a study of CD8 T cells in ankylosing spondylitis. MiXCR, applied by TCRdb to the 5' RACE reads, yields one record per CDR3 protein. In the table there are 25,000 to 30,000 distinct CDR3 sequences, about 5.1% of which are singletons. The sequenced sample consisted of blood, either unsorted or a sorted T cell fraction (not recorded which). Receptors originate from a female donor with ankylosing spondylitis or in good health (not recorded which).

This clonotype showed up many times. The J gene is TRBJ2-1, the V gene TRBV9; possibly TRBD1 or TRBD2 for D (8 bases each). Germline assignment: CDR1 SGDLS and CDR2 YYNGEE. This CDR3 contains 19 residues. Deletions cut 0 bases from V and 5 bases from J, with 24 bases between. The DNA for the CDR3 is TGTGCCAGCAGCGTAGGTCCAGGGGGCGGGACTAGGAACGACAATGAGCAGTTCTTC. It is translated as CASSVGPGGGTRNDNEQFF.

Concerning this clonotype itself: Germline is not matched at one junction end, which may reflect a read error. V usage is TRBV9 and J usage is TRBJ1-5; perhaps TRBD1 as D (6 bases). The CDR3 contains 15 residues. Germline V gene sequence: CDR1 SGDLS, CDR2 YYNGEE. CDR3 loop: CARSAGTRSNQPQHF. In DNA, the CDR3 is TGTGCCAGAAGCGCAGGGACAAGGTCCAATCAGCCCCAGCATTTT.

This clonotype has ten or more counts. This chain uses TRBV9 with TRBJ1-5; no definite D call. The CDR3 is made up of 14 amino acids. Trimming removed 3 bases at V and 2 bases at J, with 9 bases between. Germline V gene sequence: CDR1 SGDLS, CDR2 YYNGEE. The chain's CDR3 is CASSEQPGNQPQHF. Written as DNA, the CDR3 is TGTGCCAGCAGCGAACAGCCGGGCAATCAGCCCCAGCATTTT.

In this sample, this clonotype turned up many times. The gene calls are TRBV9 and TRBJ2-5; tentatively, D is TRBD1 or TRBD2 (6 bases each). Germline assignment: CDR1 SGDLS and CDR2 YYNGEE. Trimming left V 4 bases short and J 5 bases short, with 15 bases between. The CDR3 loop spans 14 amino acids. CDR3 region: CASSLRGAGETQYF. The CDR3 DNA is TGTGCCAGCAGCTTGAGGGGGGCCGGGGAGACCCAGTACTTC.

This clonotype was detected ten times or more. The V call is TRBV9, the J call TRBJ2-3; D may be TRBD2 (6 bases). Trimming shortened V by 1 base and J by 1 base, and 13 bases separated the two germline ends. In germline, CDR1 is SGDLS, CDR2 YYNGEE. This CDR3 has 16 residues. CDR3 region: CASSVRGSVGTDTQYF. CDR3 sequence (DNA): TGTGCCAGCAGCGTACGGGGGTCGGTCGGCACAGATACGCAGTATTTT.

This clonotype occurred many times. V and J are TRBV9 and TRBJ2-2; D is unclear. Germline loops: CDR1 SGDLS, CDR2 YYNGEE. V was trimmed by 0 bases and J by 2 bases, leaving 11 bases between them. The CDR3 runs to 16 residues. The CDR3 DNA reads TGTGCCAGCAGCGTAGATCCCTGGCGCAACACCGGGGAGCTGTTTTTT. It yields the protein CASSVDPWRNTGELFF.

This clonotype was found many times. The genes are TRBV20-1 and TRBJ1-1; D might be TRBD1 (6 bases). Germline-derived CDR1 and CDR2 are DFQATT and SNEGSKA (reference sequence). V lost 3 bases and J 3 bases, leaving 11 bases between the germline ends. This CDR3 has 13 residues. As DNA, the CDR3 is TGCAGTGCTAGGCAGGGGCCGGACACTGAAGCTTTCTTT. Its translation is CSARQGPDTEAFF.

This chain links TRBV9 with TRBJ2-3; TRBD2 aligns across 15 bases. The ends lost 4 bases at V and 0 bases at J; junction bases unmatched: 6. The CDR3 totals 18 residues. Germline V gene sequence: CDR1 SGDLS, CDR2 YYNGEE. In nucleotides, the CDR3 is TGTGCCAGCAGCCCCCGGACTAGCGGGGGGGAGAGCACAGATACGCAGTATTTT. Translating gives CASSPRTSGGESTDTQYF. Supplemented by reference TRBV9 and TRBJ2-3, the full variable domain reads DSGVTQTPKHLITATGQRVTLRCSPRSGDLSVYWYQQSLDQGLQFLIQYYNGEERAKGNILERFSAQQFPDLHSELNLSSLELGDSALYFCASSPRTSGGESTDTQYFGPGTRLTVL.

This chain uses TRBV2 with TRBJ2-7; 8 positions agree with TRBD2. The germline V gene encodes CDR1 SNHLY and CDR2 FYNNEI. CDR3 length equals 14 residues. V dropped 6 bases and J dropped 4; count of bases not matched to a gene: 8. The CDR3 bases are TGTGCCAGCAGGCGGCCGACTAGCGCTTACGAGCAGTACTTC. Residues: CASRRPTSAYEQYF.

This clonotype appeared many times. The chain links TRBV9 to TRBJ2-3; the match to TRBD1 covers 7 bases. J lost 4 bases, V lost 0 bases, and 5 bases had no gene match. Per germline, CDR1 SGDLS and CDR2 YYNGEE. The CDR3 contains 15 residues. CDR3 sequence: CASSVGQGRADTQYF. The DNA for the CDR3 is TGTGCCAGCAGCGTAGGACAGGGTAGGGCAGATACGCAGTATTTT.

This clonotype was recorded at least ten times. The chain combines TRBV9 with TRBJ2-4; D gene unclear. The CDR3 extends over 14 amino acids. V lost 4 bases and J lost 1, with 9 bases in between. Germline assignment: CDR1 SGDLS and CDR2 YYNGEE. The CDR3 DNA reads as TGTGCCAGCAGCACCGGAAATGCCAAAAACATTCAGTACTTC. It is translated as CASSTGNAKNIQYF.

Many counts were recorded for this clonotype. The chain recombines TRBV9 with TRBJ2-5; TRBD1 might be the D (5 bases). This CDR3 contains 16 residues. In germline, CDR1 is SGDLS, CDR2 YYNGEE. The V gene lost 4 bases and the J gene lost 3 bases, with 19 bases spanning the gap. The CDR3 spells CASSPRVGQSEETQYF. CDR3 nucleotide sequence: TGTGCCAGCAGCCCTAGAGTGGGGCAGTCCGAAGAGACCCAGTACTTC. Full variable domain (remainder filled in from reference TRBV9 and TRBJ2-5): DSGVTQTPKHLITATGQRVTLRCSPRSGDLSVYWYQQSLDQGLQFLIQYYNGEERAKGNILERFSAQQFPDLHSELNLSSLELGDSALYFCASSPRVGQSEETQYFGPGTRLLVL.

The CDR3 nucleotides read TGTGCCAGCAGCGCCCCCAGGGGCGGGCTAGATACGCAGTATTTT. Translation gives CASSAPRGGLDTQYF. V gene TRBV9 combines with J gene TRBJ2-3; the D gene is possibly TRBD1 (6 bases). The CDR3 contains 15 residues. The germline V gene encodes CDR1 SGDLS and CDR2 YYNGEE. V dropped 3 bases and J dropped 5 bases, with 16 bases sitting between them.

The table lists this clonotype with many counts. The chain couples TRBV9 to TRBJ2-1, with D tentatively TRBD2 (5 bases). This CDR3 is built from 15 residues. Germline V gene data show CDR1 as SGDLS and CDR2 as YYNGEE. Trimming took 0 bases from V and 1 from J, leaving 8 bases between them. The CDR3 sequence is CASSVDPGSYNEQFF. CDR3 coding DNA: TGTGCCAGCAGCGTAGATCCGGGGTCCTACAATGAGCAGTTCTTC.